This T cell receptor beta chain was documented in a study of blood T cell repertoires in COVID-19 (TCRdb year 2020). For the wider study: Collaborator samples came from the United States, Italy and Spain and covered acute and convalescent phases of COVID-19. Deeply sampled blood TCRbeta repertoires from subjects exposed to, actively infected with, or recovered from COVID-19 were included in the dataset. Where available, HLA class I and class II types were obtained from metadata supplied by the sample provider rather than from assay-based typing. The material from the prospective study consisted of cDNA or gDNA derived from T cells, B-cell-depleted T cells, or PBMCs. Sample metadata almost always included a de-identified subject ID, COVID-19 status, age in years and sex. Samples came from the ongoing ImmuneRACE study (first 160 participants) plus 1,254 subjects from 6 global collaborators. The repertoires were released in a freely available public database intended as a resource for research on the immune response to SARS-CoV-2.

CDR1 and CDR2 were assigned from the germline V gene as KGHSH and LQKENI. The CDR3 has 16 amino acids, counting the end cysteine and phenylalanine. The DNA shown is the 48-base CDR3, in frame from base 1. V loses 3 bases, J loses 8 bases, and the germline ends lie 19 bases apart. The table lists this clone with a count of one. There is no known antigen for this receptor. Per-base qualities were not stored, and no clone one base away is much larger. The paper as a whole reports these results and caveats: The quantity of clinical and demographic metadata differed by source and by participant and was supplied without curation.

TCRbeta CDR3 regions were amplified from genomic DNA using the immunoSEQ Assay, a bias-controlled multiplex PCR. The paper's processing steps were these. The number of nucleated cells in each sample was estimated by amplification of reference gene primers within the assay. To quantify the absolute abundance of each unique TCRbeta CDR3 rearrangement, sequence reads were collapsed and filtered. Productive Simpson clonality was computed per sample as the square root of Simpson's diversity index over productive rearrangements. TCRdb re-hosts the immuneACCESS table, in-frame sequences only. Its copies lack some clones; in the studies checked, an unresolved V gene accounts for under half of them, and the cause for the rest is not known. The V and J calls and the clone size are those of that table, but D and trimming were determined from the DNA. This sample lists about 55,000 clones; around nine tenths were detected once. The top ten clones comprise under 8.5% of the sample.

Each collaborating institution followed its own protocols to collect whole blood in K2EDTA tubes. For TCRbeta analysis, collaborators shipped samples in one of three forms: frozen whole blood, isolated PBMCs, or DNA extracted from either of those sample types. The sample taken for sequencing was peripheral blood. Recombination linked TRBV18 to TRBJ1-4, with no confidently assigned D gene. This clonotype was obtained from a man aged 55 to 69 with active COVID-19. The CDR3 region has the sequence CASSPSGRLAGEKLFF. The bases read TGTGCCAGCTCACCGTCGGGGAGACTGGCGGGCGAAAAACTGTTTTTT.